One and the same sample provided the 27 T cell receptor beta chains below, sequenced in a study of blood T cell repertoires in COVID-19. Profiling relied on immunoSEQ multiplex PCR, and the TCRdb table lists in-frame clones only, not all of them. This sample has 400,000 to 450,000 clones, with 80% to 90% found just once. The source material was peripheral blood. The origin of the receptors is a man aged 18 to 30 with COVID-19, enrolled during active disease.

The chain joins TRBV11-2 to TRBJ2-1, with 9 bases that match TRBD1. Germline V gene sequence: CDR1 SGHAT, CDR2 FQNNGV. Trimming at V came to 4 bases and at J to 7 bases, leaving 14 bases not matched to a gene. There are 17 residues in the CDR3. The CDR3 spells CASSSLGTGTGSNEQFF. CDR3 nucleotides: TGTGCCAGCAGCTCCTTGGGAACCGGGACAGGGTCAAATGAGCAGTTCTTC.

The chain is built from TRBV11-2 and TRBJ1-1; D unresolved. CDR3 length: 17 residues. With 3 bases removed from V and 3 bases from J, the gap between germline ends came to 20 bases. CDR1 is SGHAT, CDR2 FQNNGV, per germline. CDR3 residues: CASSLAFQARRHTEAFF. Written as DNA, the CDR3 is TGTGCCAGCAGCTTGGCCTTCCAAGCCCGGAGGCACACTGAAGCTTTCTTT.

The V call is TRBV5-4, the J call TRBJ2-7; a weak D match, TRBD2 (6 bases). V gave up 3 bases and J gave up 6 bases, with 19 bases separating them. From germline, CDR1 is SGHNT and CDR2 YYREEE (reference sequence). This CDR3 has 15 amino acids. The CDR3 sequence is CASSSSRREVSEQYF. The CDR3 coding sequence is TGTGCCAGCAGCTCTAGTCGGAGGGAGGTCAGCGAGCAGTACTTC.

V and J are TRBV12-5 and TRBJ1-5; D not resolved. This CDR3 contains 17 residues. Germline values: CDR1 LGHNT, CDR2 FRNRAP. V was clipped by 0 bases and J by 7 bases, with 19 bases between them. For the CDR3, the DNA is TGTGCTAGTGGTTTGGTAATCAGTGGGAGGGCTCAACAGCCCCAGCATTTT. This encodes CASGLVISGRAQQPQHF.

The chain carries TRBV7-8 and TRBJ2-7; weak D call: TRBD1 (6 bases). Trimming took off 1 base at V and 3 bases at J, with 10 bases between the two ends. Germline assignment: CDR1 SGHVS and CDR2 FQNEAQ. The CDR3 loop spans 14 amino acids. CDR3: CASSLGQGIYEQYF. The DNA of the CDR3 is TGTGCCAGCAGCTTAGGGCAGGGGATCTACGAGCAGTACTTC.

The chain uses TRBV11-2 and TRBJ2-7, with D perhaps matching TRBD2 (6 bases). CDR3 length equals 14 residues. V was pared by 0 bases and J by 6 bases, with 12 bases between. Germline assignment: CDR1 SGHAT and CDR2 FQNNGV. CDR3: CASSLDLGGGEQYF. In DNA form, the CDR3 reads TGTGCCAGCAGCTTAGATCTCGGGGGAGGCGAGCAGTACTTC.

This clone was seen only a few times. The chain links TRBV2 to TRBJ2-7; 14 bases are shared with TRBD2. The CDR3 runs 15 residues. Germline V gives CDR1 SNHLY, CDR2 FYNNEI. Trimming at V came to 6 bases and at J to 2 bases, leaving 3 bases not matched to a gene. The CDR3 DNA reads as TGTGCCAGCAGAGGGACTAGCGGGGGCCCCTACGAGCAGTACTTC. Translating it yields CASRGTSGGPYEQYF.

The rearrangement joins TRBV18 to TRBJ2-3; TRBD2 aligns across 10 bases. J lost 1 base, V lost 5 bases, and 12 bases had no gene match. CDR1 and CDR2 from the germline V gene are KGHSH and LQKENI. The CDR3 totals 18 residues. The CDR3 DNA sequence: TGTGCCAGCTCAGAGACTAGCGGGTTTCTTGGAGGCACAGATACGCAGTATTTT. Amino acid sequence: CASSETSGFLGGTDTQYF.

The chain uses TRBV25-1 and TRBJ1-3; a weak D match, TRBD1 (5 bases). Trimming took 4 bases from V and 0 from J, leaving 7 bases between them. The CDR3 contains 14 residues. From germline, CDR1 is MGHDK and CDR2 SYGVNS. For the CDR3, the DNA is TGTGCCAGCAGTGCGGGACTCTCTGGAAACACCATATATTTT. Translation: CASSAGLSGNTIYF.

This clone has a handful of counts. V gene TRBV11-3 combines with J gene TRBJ1-3; D not certain. The CDR3 spans 13 residues. The V gene lost 1 base and the J gene lost 4 bases, with 5 bases spanning the gap. Germline V gives CDR1 SGHNT, CDR2 YENEEA. The CDR3 region is CASSLVAGNTIYF. The CDR3 bases are TGTGCCAGCAGCTTAGTAGCGGGAAACACCATATATTTT.

The chain carries TRBV7-2 and TRBJ2-2; 8 nucleotides align to TRBD2. The junction had 8 bases not matched to a gene; V was cut back by 4 bases and J by 4 bases. The CDR3 runs 16 residues. Germline values: CDR1 SGHTA, CDR2 FQGNSA. DNA for the CDR3: TGTGCCAGCAGCTGGTGGACGGGGGGGGTCACCGGGGAGCTGTTTTTT. Translated: CASSWWTGGVTGELFF.

The chain carries TRBV19 and TRBJ1-4; perhaps TRBD1 as D (6 bases). Trimming stripped 8 bases from V and 4 bases from J, with 26 bases between. The CDR3 spans 18 residues. The germline gives CDR1 LNHDA, CDR2 SQIVND (reference sequence). The CDR3 bases are TGTGCCAGTGGACCCGCCCTACGGGACACTTTAATTAATGAAAAACTGTTTTTT. Amino acid sequence: CASGPALRDTLINEKLFF.

The chain combines TRBV5-1 with TRBJ2-2; D is perhaps TRBD1 (7 bases). This CDR3 has 15 residues. Germline loops: CDR1 SGHRS, CDR2 YFSETQ. The V gene lost 2 bases and the J gene lost 1 base, with 9 bases spanning the gap. The CDR3 spells CASSFQGGNTGELFF. DNA of the CDR3: TGCGCCAGCAGCTTCCAGGGGGGGAACACCGGGGAGCTGTTTTTT.

The V and J genes are TRBV5-6 and TRBJ2-5; 8 bases are a match to TRBD1. CDR3 length: 14 residues. Germline assignment: CDR1 SGHDT and CDR2 YYEEEE. The V gene end was trimmed by 3 bases and the J gene end by 3 bases; junction bases not matched to a gene: 4. The CDR3, as DNA: TGTGCCAGCAGCTCGGGACAGGCGGAAGAGACCCAGTACTTC. Its protein is CASSSGQAEETQYF.

The V call is TRBV18, the J call TRBJ2-2, with D tentatively TRBD1 (6 bases). V was trimmed by 1 base and J by 7 bases, leaving 13 bases between them. The CDR3 totals 15 residues. Germline-derived CDR1 and CDR2 are KGHSH and LQKENI. The CDR3 region is CASSPQTGRGGELFF. CDR3 bases: TGTGCCAGCTCACCACAAACAGGGAGAGGCGGGGAGCTGTTTTTT.

The genes are TRBV27 and TRBJ2-1; TRBD2 is a possible D gene (7 bases). Germline V lookup: CDR1 MNHEY, CDR2 SMNVEV (reference sequence). Trimming removed 8 bases from V and 8 bases from J, with 22 bases in between. The CDR3 runs 15 residues. CDR3 amino acids: CASGFNLGGRDEQFF. The CDR3 DNA is TGTGCCAGCGGCTTCAACCTCGGGGGGCGGGATGAGCAGTTCTTC.

Worth noting for this clone: Different DNA sequences within this sample yield the same CDR3. This chain connects TRBV27 to TRBJ2-7; possibly TRBD1 for D (6 bases). V gave up 6 bases and J gave up 3 bases, with 9 bases separating them. CDR1 is MNHEY, CDR2 SMNVEV, per germline (reference sequence). This CDR3 region has 12 residues. The CDR3 DNA reads as TGTGCCAGCAGCTCGACAGGCTACGAGCAGTACTTC. Translation gives CASSSTGYEQYF.

The chain joins TRBV5-1 to TRBJ1-3, with D possibly TRBD1 on 5 matching bases. Per germline, CDR1 SGHRS and CDR2 YFSETQ. This CDR3 spans 14 amino acids. The V and J ends lost 4 bases and 0 bases respectively, with 8 bases between them. This CDR3 reads CASSNRSSGNTIYF. The CDR3 DNA reads TGCGCCAGCAGCAACAGGTCCTCTGGAAACACCATATATTTT.

This chain links TRBV20-1 with TRBJ2-2; D unresolved. CDR3 length: 12 amino acids. The V end lost 3 bases, the J end lost 6 bases, and 8 bases lay between the germline ends. Germline V gene data show CDR1 as DFQATT and CDR2 as SNEGSKA (reference sequence). The CDR3 region has the DNA TGCAGTGCTAGTCCCGAGGCCGGGGAGCTGTTTTTT. This encodes CSASPEAGELFF.

This clone has only one observation. The chain links TRBV2 to TRBJ2-3; 9 bases agree with TRBD1. Germline CDR1 is SNHLY and CDR2 is FYNNEI. The junction had 6 bases not matched to a gene; V was cut back by 8 bases and J by 3 bases. The CDR3 runs to 14 residues. Here the CDR3 reads CASRDREVTDTQYF. CDR3 nucleotides: TGTGCCAGCCGGGACAGGGAGGTTACAGATACGCAGTATTTT.

The rearrangement uses TRBV20-1 and TRBJ2-1, with TRBD1 matching over 7 bases. Per germline, CDR1 DFQATT and CDR2 SNEGSKA (reference sequence). V lost 3 bases, J lost 12 bases, and 5 bases stayed unmatched. This CDR3 contains 11 residues. The CDR3 region is CSASSPGGQFF. In DNA form, the CDR3 reads TGCAGTGCTAGTTCCCCAGGGGGGCAGTTCTTC.

The V call is TRBV7-9, the J call TRBJ1-4; D is possibly TRBD1 (5 bases). The CDR3 is made up of 14 amino acids. V lost 5 bases, J lost 4 bases, and 11 bases lay in between. Germline V lookup: CDR1 SEHNR, CDR2 FQNEAQ (reference sequence). CDR3 region: CASSPGPGNEKLFF. The CDR3 bases are TGTGCCAGCAGCCCAGGGCCGGGTAATGAAAAACTGTTTTTT. Full variable domain (rest looked up from reference TRBV7-9 and TRBJ1-4): DTGVSQNPRHKITKRGQNVTFRCDPISEHNRLYWYRQTLGQGPEFLTYFQNEAQLEKSRLLSDRFSAERPKGSFSTLEIQRTEQGDSAMYLCASSPGPGNEKLFFGSGTQLSVL.

The rearrangement links TRBV3-1 (or the pseudogene TRBV3-2) to TRBJ1-5; TRBD1 aligns across 11 bases. With V trimmed by 4 bases and J by 8 bases, 4 bases remained unmatched. Germline lookup yields CDR1 LGHDT and CDR2 YNNKEL (reference sequence). The CDR3 consists of 14 residues. CDR3 region: CASSRGQGVEPQHF. The DNA for the CDR3 is TGTGCCAGCAGCCGGGGACAGGGGGTAGAGCCCCAGCATTTT.

The V gene is TRBV4-2, the J gene TRBJ1-5, with a possible D match to TRBD1 (5 bases). V was cut by 3 bases and J by 3 bases, with 9 bases left in between. From germline, CDR1 is LGHNA and CDR2 YNFKEQ. CDR3 length equals 14 residues. The CDR3 coding sequence is TGTGCCAGCAGCCACCAGGGCCACAATCAGCCCCAGCATTTT. As protein: CASSHQGHNQPQHF.

This sequence joins TRBV9 and TRBJ1-4, with 9 positions matching TRBD1. V was clipped by 2 bases and J by 7 bases; unmatched bases: 12. CDR3 length: 17 amino acids. Germline CDR1 reads SGDLS; CDR2 reads YYNGEE. The CDR3 loop is CASSVHPGQGRGEKLFF. The CDR3 DNA is TGTGCCAGCAGCGTCCATCCGGGACAGGGTCGGGGTGAAAAACTGTTTTTT.

This chain connects TRBV5-5 to TRBJ2-5, with 7 bases identical to TRBD1. Germline CDR1 reads SGHKS; CDR2 reads YYEKEE (reference sequence). The CDR3 extends over 15 amino acids. V trimming: 6 bases; J trimming: 5 bases; junction bases outside the gene matches: 13. For the CDR3, the DNA is TGTGCCAGCAACCGGCCGGGGACAGAAAATGAGACCCAGTACTTC. Protein: CASNRPGTENETQYF.

This clone was seen only a few times. The chain employs TRBV5-1 and TRBJ1-2; D is possibly TRBD1 (5 bases). Germline V gene lookup returns CDR1 SGHRS and CDR2 YFSETQ. CDR3 length equals 12 residues. V lost 4 bases to trimming and J lost 9 bases, with 13 bases between them. CDR3 DNA: TGCGCCAGCAGCCCGCCCCAGGGAAGCTACACCTTC. Protein: CASSPPQGSYTF.